The 26 T cell receptor beta chains below come from one sample, sequenced in a study of T cells after yellow fever vaccination. In TCRdb, the 5' RACE reads were re-called with MiXCR into one record per CDR3 protein. The data show 14,000 or so distinct CDR3 sequences, with roughly 7.2% seen just once and more than 1.5% held by the top ten. The material sequenced was PBMCs, either bulk or a sorted T-cell subset (CD4+, CD8+, memory, or dextramer-sorted; not recorded which), taken on the day of the yellow fever booster vaccination. The receptors come from a man aged 18 to 29 who received the YFV17D yellow fever vaccine.

This clonotype is classed as medium-sized. The V gene is TRBV7-9, the J gene TRBJ1-1; 7 bases line up with TRBD1. With V trimmed by 5 bases and J by 2 bases, 5 bases remained unmatched. Germline V gene lookup returns CDR1 SEHNR and CDR2 FQNEAQ (reference sequence). The length of the CDR3 is 14 residues. As DNA, the CDR3 is TGTGCCAGCAGCCCCTGGACAGGTAACACTGAAGCTTTCTTT. Translating gives CASSPWTGNTEAFF.

This clonotype was detected many times. The rearrangement links TRBV7-2 to TRBJ1-1, with unresolved D. The CDR3 contains 9 residues. The germline CDR1 and CDR2 sequences are SGHTA and FQGNSA. The ends were cut back, 11 bases at V and 11 bases at J, with 12 bases in the middle. The CDR3 DNA follows: TGTGCCGGAGAATTGGGGGCTTTCTTT. Amino acid sequence: CAGELGAFF.

This clonotype appeared many times. The rearrangement uses TRBV7-3 and TRBJ2-3; TRBD2 matches 12 bases. CDR1 is SGHTA and CDR2 is FQGTGA in the germline V gene. This CDR3 spans 17 amino acids. Trimming removed 5 bases from V and 3 bases from J; junction bases left unmatched: 9. The CDR3 here is CASSPRLAGDRTDTQYF. The CDR3 coding sequence is TGTGCCAGCAGCCCGCGACTAGCGGGGGATCGGACAGATACGCAGTATTTT.

This clonotype was seen ten or more times. The genes are TRBV11-2 and TRBJ2-1; D uncertain. This CDR3 has 13 residues. V lost 5 bases, J lost 4 bases, and 9 bases lay in between. Germline CDR1 reads SGHAT; CDR2 reads FQNNGV. CDR3: CASSQTIYNEQFF. CDR3 coding DNA: TGTGCCAGCAGCCAGACCATTTACAATGAGCAGTTCTTC.

This clonotype was counted many times. The CDR3 region has the DNA TGCGCCAGCAGCTTGAGTAGCGGGGTCCGCACAGATACGCAGTATTTT. As protein: CASSLSSGVRTDTQYF. The chain has TRBV5-1 and TRBJ2-3, with 8 bases identical to TRBD2. Germline V gene lookup returns CDR1 SGHRS and CDR2 YFSETQ. The CDR3 contains 16 residues. V shed 1 base and J 1 base; nucleotides not matched to a gene: 5.

This clonotype is medium-sized by share. The CDR3 DNA follows: TGTGCCAGCAGCTTCTCCAGCACAGATACGCAGTATTTT. Protein product: CASSFSSTDTQYF. The V and J genes are TRBV13 and TRBJ2-3; D remains unclear. This CDR3 spans 13 amino acids. The germline gives CDR1 PRHDT, CDR2 FYEKMQ (reference sequence). Trimming left V 3 bases short and J 0 bases short, with 4 bases between.

By frequency in the sample, this clonotype is medium-sized. V is TRBV7-2 and J is TRBJ1-5; possible D gene TRBD1, 6 bases. The CDR3 runs 13 residues. CDR1 is SGHTA and CDR2 is FQGNSA in the germline V gene. CDR3 protein: CAGGQGINQPQHF. DNA of the CDR3: TGTGCTGGGGGCCAGGGGATCAATCAGCCCCAGCATTTT.

This clonotype was seen many times. The gene calls are TRBV7-2 and TRBJ2-3; D not certain. This CDR3 comprises 13 residues. Germline V CDR1 and CDR2: SGHTA, FQGNSA. Trimming took off 3 bases at V and 4 bases at J, with 8 bases between the two ends. CDR3 sequence (DNA): TGTGCCAGCAGCTTCCAAGCCCCAGATACGCAGTATTTT. Translation gives CASSFQAPDTQYF. Variable domain in full (rest from reference TRBV7-2 and TRBJ2-3): GAGVSQSPSNKVTEKGKDVELRCDPISGHTALYWYRQSLGQGLEFLIYFQGNSAPDKSGLPSDRFSAERTGGSVSTLTIQRTQQEDSAVYLCASSFQAPDTQYFGPGTRLTVL.

There are many counts of this clonotype. The genes are TRBV6-5 and TRBJ1-6; D call uncertain. Per the germline V gene, CDR1 is MNHEY and CDR2 is SVGAGI. Trimming removed 6 bases from V and 10 bases from J, with 19 bases in between. This CDR3 contains 15 residues. The CDR3 nucleotides are TGTGCCAGCAGCCGGCAGCAAGGGAAAGGATCACCCCTCCACTTT. Residues: CASSRQQGKGSPLHF.

There are many counts of this clonotype. The rearrangement links TRBV4-2 to TRBJ2-3, with TRBD2 matching over 8 bases. This CDR3 region has 21 residues. Per the germline V gene, CDR1 is LGHNA and CDR2 is YNFKEQ. With 0 bases clipped from V and 4 bases from J, the junction kept 21 bases outside the gene matches. The CDR3, as DNA: TGTGCCAGCAGCCAAGATGGGACCCGGGTAGCGAAGCGGGGGAGATCAGATACGCAGTATTTT. As protein: CASSQDGTRVAKRGRSDTQYF.

This sequence joins TRBV5-1 and TRBJ2-5, with a possible D match to TRBD2 (6 bases). Trimming pared 0 bases from V and 3 bases from J, leaving 18 bases between. CDR1 SGHRS and CDR2 YFSETQ come from the germline V gene. This CDR3 spans 17 amino acids. The CDR3 region is CASSLGLASGPEETQYF. Written as DNA, the CDR3 is TGCGCCAGCAGCTTGGGGCTAGCGAGCGGGCCGGAAGAGACCCAGTACTTC.

By share of the sample, this clonotype is medium-sized. The chain employs TRBV12-3 or TRBV12-4 and TRBJ1-1; D possibly corresponds to TRBD1 (5 bases). CDR3 length equals 14 residues. V was shortened by 5 bases and J by 0 bases, with 10 bases between the two germline ends. Here the CDR3 DNA reads TGTGCCAGCAGTCCGCTGACAGTGAACACTGAAGCTTTCTTT. Translated: CASSPLTVNTEAFF.

This clonotype has a count of ten or more. V and J are TRBV24-1 and TRBJ2-1, with D unclear. This CDR3 spans 15 amino acids. V lost 3 bases and J lost 7, with 15 bases in between. In germline, CDR1 is KGHDR, CDR2 SFDVKD. CDR3 in amino acids: CATSDGKIQGNEQFF. CDR3 coding DNA: TGTGCCACCAGTGATGGGAAGATCCAAGGTAATGAGCAGTTCTTC.

This clonotype was detected ten times or more. The chain is built from TRBV5-1 and TRBJ2-1; 9 bases are shared with TRBD2. V lost 4 bases to trimming and J lost 3 bases; unmatched junction nucleotides: 8. This CDR3 is 16 amino acids long. Germline V gene lookup returns CDR1 SGHRS and CDR2 YFSETQ. CDR3 in DNA: TGCGCCAGCAGCCCCCCCAGCGGGGGGATCTACAATGAGCAGTTCTTC. It codes for CASSPPSGGIYNEQFF.

In this sample, this clonotype turned up many times. The genes are TRBV7-9 and TRBJ1-2; 8 bases line up with TRBD1. V gave up 4 bases and J gave up 8 bases; unmatched junction bases: 15. Germline assignment: CDR1 SEHNR and CDR2 FQNEAQ (reference sequence). CDR3 length: 16 amino acids. Here the CDR3 reads CASSWIPSGQGDGYTF. Here the CDR3 DNA reads TGTGCCAGCAGCTGGATACCCTCAGGACAGGGAGACGGCTACACCTTC. Full variable domain (outside the CDR3, taken from reference TRBV7-9 and TRBJ1-2): DTGVSQNPRHKITKRGQNVTFRCDPISEHNRLYWYRQTLGQGPEFLTYFQNEAQLEKSRLLSDRFSAERPKGSFSTLEIQRTEQGDSAMYLCASSWIPSGQGDGYTFGSGTRLTVV.

The table lists this clonotype with a few counts. The CDR3 nucleotides read TGTGCCAGCAGTTACCCTCCCCTCACAGATACGCAGTATTTT. Translated: CASSYPPLTDTQYF. This sequence joins TRBV7-6 and TRBJ2-3; no definite D call. The CDR3 is made up of 14 amino acids. CDR1 is SGHVS, CDR2 FNYEAQ, per germline. V was pared by 6 bases and J by 2 bases, with 12 bases between.

This clonotype is medium-sized. The gene calls are TRBV10-3 and TRBJ2-2; the D is unclear. The CDR3 extends over 12 amino acids. The germline V gene encodes CDR1 ENHRY and CDR2 SYGVKD. The ends were cut back, 0 bases at V and 6 bases at J, with 2 bases in the middle. CDR3 loop: CAISESSGELFF. For the CDR3, the DNA is TGTGCCATCAGTGAGTCTTCCGGGGAGCTGTTTTTT.

This clonotype was counted at least ten times. Sequence at one end of the junction differs from germline and may be a read error. CDR3 loop: CASSVAGGSPGTDTQYF. CDR3 nucleotides: TGTGCCAGCAGTGTAGCGGGGGGCTCGCCTGGCACAGATACGCAGTATTTT. The chain combines TRBV9 with TRBJ2-3; TRBD2 matches 10 bases. Germline CDR1 is SGDLS and CDR2 is YYNGEE. The CDR3 runs to 17 residues.

In this sample, this clonotype turned up many times. V usage is TRBV4-3 and J usage is TRBJ1-3; D not certain. V lost 1 base, J lost 2 bases, and 15 bases lay in between. The CDR3 is 17 amino acids. CDR1 and CDR2 (germline): LGHNA, YSLEER. CDR3 DNA: TGCGCCAGCAGCCAAGCCTACAAGGTCATAACTGGAAACACCATATATTTT. Amino acids: CASSQAYKVITGNTIYF.

The rearrangement uses TRBV5-1 and TRBJ2-3; 9 nucleotides agree with TRBD1. Per germline, CDR1 SGHRS and CDR2 YFSETQ. J gave up 2 bases and V 3 bases, and 7 bases lay outside the gene matches. The CDR3 has 16 residues. The chain's CDR3 is CASSSTTGGPTDTQYF. The CDR3, as DNA: TGCGCCAGCAGCTCCACAACAGGGGGCCCCACAGATACGCAGTATTTT. Full variable domain (remainder filled in from reference TRBV5-1 and TRBJ2-3): KAGVTQTPRYLIKTRGQQVTLSCSPISGHRSVSWYQQTPGQGLQFLFEYFSETQRNKGNFPGRFSGRQFSNSRSEMNVSTLELGDSALYLCASSSTTGGPTDTQYFGPGTRLTVL.

The V gene is TRBV7-2, the J gene TRBJ2-1; D may correspond to TRBD1 or TRBD2 (5 bases each). The CDR3 totals 12 residues. Germline assignment: CDR1 SGHTA and CDR2 FQGNSA. The CDR3 DNA sequence: TGTGCGAGGAGGCAAGCAGGGAATGAGCAGTTCTTC. Its translation is CARRQAGNEQFF.

This clonotype came up many times. The chain couples TRBV5-1 to TRBJ1-6; 7 bases align to TRBD1. The CDR3 contains 17 residues. The germline V gene has CDR1 SGHRS and CDR2 YFSETQ. The trim removed 2 bases at V and 7 bases at J, leaving 12 bases unmatched. DNA of the CDR3: TGCGCCAGCAGCTTCAGCCCTCAGGGGGAAGTGAATTCACCCCTCCACTTT. Amino acids: CASSFSPQGEVNSPLHF.

This clonotype has at least ten counts. The V and J genes are TRBV10-3 and TRBJ1-4; weak D call: TRBD1 (5 bases). CDR1 is ENHRY, CDR2 SYGVKD, per germline. There are 13 residues in the CDR3. V was trimmed by 6 bases and J by 6 bases, leaving 11 bases between them. The CDR3 sequence is CAIRGGPDEKLFF. In DNA, the CDR3 is TGTGCCATCAGGGGGGGTCCCGATGAAAAACTGTTTTTT.

By sample share, this clonotype is medium-sized. The chain combines TRBV5-1 with TRBJ1-3, with D possibly TRBD1 on 5 matching bases. The CDR3 loop spans 15 amino acids. V was cut by 3 bases and J by 0 bases, with 10 bases left in between. CDR1 is SGHRS, CDR2 YFSETQ, per germline. The CDR3 protein is CASSWGPSSGNTIYF. The CDR3 DNA reads TGCGCCAGCAGCTGGGGACCGAGCTCTGGAAACACCATATATTTT. Full variable domain (remainder filled in from reference TRBV5-1 and TRBJ1-3): KAGVTQTPRYLIKTRGQQVTLSCSPISGHRSVSWYQQTPGQGLQFLFEYFSETQRNKGNFPGRFSGRQFSNSRSEMNVSTLELGDSALYLCASSWGPSSGNTIYFGEGSWLTVV.

By proportion, this clonotype is medium-sized. This chain joins TRBV3-1 and TRBJ2-1; the D gene is possibly TRBD2 (5 bases). The CDR3 contains 14 residues. Germline V gene lookup returns CDR1 LGHDT and CDR2 YNNKEL (reference sequence). The V gene lost 1 base and the J gene lost 7 bases, with 11 bases spanning the gap. CDR3 nucleotides: TGTGCCAGCAGCCAAGTTTTAGCGCCGAATGAGCAGTTCTTC. Translating gives CASSQVLAPNEQFF.

This clonotype was recorded at least ten times. The rearrangement joins TRBV12-3 or TRBV12-4 to TRBJ2-3, with D unclear. The CDR3 loop spans 13 amino acids. V lost 6 bases to trimming and J lost 0 bases, with 7 bases between them. In DNA, the CDR3 is TGTGCCAGCAGCCTATCTAGCACAGATACGCAGTATTTT. As protein: CASSLSSTDTQYF.